The clone carrying this TCR beta chain rates as medium-sized. Indicated time point: newly diagnosed GD, antithyroid drugs for less than 3 months. Following extraction of RNA from PBMCs, that RNA was used to make the TCR library. Germline V gene sequence: CDR1 LNHDA, CDR2 SQIVND (reference sequence). V lost 6 bases, J lost 2 bases, and 4 bases stayed unmatched. The CDR3 has 14 amino acids. This specimen belongs to a study of regulatory T cells in long-lasting Graves disease. Arm-PCR of CDR3 regions with iRepertoire HTBI primers generated TCR beta libraries. TCRdb passed the multiplex PCR reads through MiXCR, listing each CDR3 protein once. The sample contains about 430,000 distinct CDR3 sequences, 15% of which appear only once. These data also featured in a second study, about T cells in Graves' hyperthyroidism and ophthalmopathy. As that study records: Stable disease denoted Graves' hyperthyroidism without ophthalmopathy progression within 18 months.

The source is a woman in her forties with Graves disease. This material consisted of peripheral blood mononuclear cells (PBMCs), taken at new diagnosis, from a patient treated with antithyroid drugs. The chain couples TRBV19 to TRBJ2-3, with 8 bases matching TRBD2. The CDR3 DNA follows: TGTGCCAGTAGCGCGGGGGGATACACAGATACGCAGTATTTT. Translating gives CASSAGGYTDTQYF. Full variable domain (missing parts from reference TRBV19 and TRBJ2-3): DGGITQSPKYLFRKEGQNVTLSCEQNLNHDAMYWYRQDPGQGLRLIYYSQIVNDFQKGDIAEGYSVSREKKESFPLTVTSAQKNPTAFYLCASSAGGYTDTQYFGPGTRLTVL.